The sequence of this TCR beta chain was determined in a study of T cell responses to AZD1222 COVID-19 vaccine. Overall study: Investigators merged groups given second doses at roughly 4 or roughly 12 weeks.

Study-wide points: Every sample of the repertoires postdated the peak T cell response.

Profiled with immunoSEQ multiplex PCR; TCRdb holds only in-frame clones, not every one. This table holds roughly 120,000 clones, about 88% found once. CDR1 LNHDA and CDR2 SQIVND come from the germline V gene (reference sequence). V lost 6 bases and J lost 2; bases outside the gene matches: 4. CDR3 size: 14 residues. With regard to this clone: What it recognizes is unknown.

The starting material was peripheral blood, obtained on day 0 of AZD1222 vaccination. The receptor was derived from an adult in good health. The chain has TRBV19 and TRBJ1-2; 9 nucleotides match TRBD1. The CDR3 DNA reads TGTGCCAGTAGCCAAGGACAGGGGAACTATGGCTACACCTTC. Translation: CASSQGQGNYGYTF.